This is a list of T cell receptor beta chains from one sample in a study of blood T cell repertoires in COVID-19. Sequencing was performed with immunoSEQ multiplex PCR; in TCRdb, only in-frame clones are kept and a portion is missing. The sample lists about 300,000 clones; more than 75% were seen once. What was sequenced was peripheral blood. These receptors originate from a woman between 50 and 59 years old with acute or convalescent COVID-19. Each CDR3 is given with its conserved first and last residue. The D gene is left open where the match is weak. Size is stated for part of the rows, as once, few or many counts, or as a class when the clone is expanded.

v_gene: TRBV20-1; d_gene: -; j_gene: TRBJ2-7; abundance: -; CDR3nt: TGCAGTGCTATGGTAGCTCGCGAGCAGTACTTC; CDR3aa: CSAMVAREQYF
v_gene: TRBV11-2; d_gene: TRBD2; j_gene: TRBJ2-3; abundance: -; CDR3nt: TGTGCCAGCAGCTTTGGAGGGAGCGGGATAGATACGCAGTATTTT; CDR3aa: CASSFGGSGIDTQYF
v_gene: TRBV5-4; d_gene: -; j_gene: TRBJ2-1; abundance: -; CDR3nt: TGTGCCAGCAGCCGAGGGGGGGGCAGTCACAATGAGCAGTTCTTC; CDR3aa: CASSRGGGSHNEQFF
v_gene: TRBV3-1/TRBV3-2; d_gene: -; j_gene: TRBJ1-3; abundance: -; CDR3nt: TGTGCCAGCAGCCAAGGGCTCACCGGGAACACCATATATTTT; CDR3aa: CASSQGLTGNTIYF
v_gene: TRBV6-1; d_gene: -; j_gene: TRBJ2-2; abundance: -; CDR3nt: TGTGCCAGCAGTGAAAGGAGGGGGCGGGGCACCGGGGAGCTGTTTTTT; CDR3aa: CASSERRGRGTGELFF
v_gene: TRBV27; d_gene: TRBD1; j_gene: TRBJ1-1; abundance: -; CDR3nt: TGTGCCAGCAGTCTTACACCGACAGGGTACTACACTGAAGCTTTCTTT; CDR3aa: CASSLTPTGYYTEAFF
v_gene: TRBV28; d_gene: TRBD1; j_gene: TRBJ2-6; abundance: -; CDR3nt: TGTGCCAGCAGTTTAATCACTCTGACAGGGCGCCGCTCTGGGGCCAACGTCCTGACTTTC; CDR3aa: CASSLITLTGRRSGANVLTF
v_gene: TRBV29-1; d_gene: TRBD2; j_gene: TRBJ2-1; abundance: once; CDR3nt: TGCAGCGTTGGGGGGAGGGCAGGGAGGAATGAGCAGTTCTTC; CDR3aa: CSVGGRAGRNEQFF
v_gene: TRBV21-1; d_gene: -; j_gene: TRBJ2-1; abundance: -; CDR3nt: TGTGCCAGCAGCAAAGATGCTACCGGGACTAGCGGTCACAATGAGCAGTTCTTC; CDR3aa: CASSKDATGTSGHNEQFF
v_gene: TRBV24-1; d_gene: -; j_gene: TRBJ1-1; abundance: -; CDR3nt: TGTGCCACCAGTGACGGGGATGAAGCTTTCTTT; CDR3aa: CATSDGDEAFF
v_gene: TRBV2; d_gene: -; j_gene: TRBJ1-2; abundance: -; CDR3nt: TGTGCCAGCAGCCCTCAGAACTATGGCTACACCTTC; CDR3aa: CASSPQNYGYTF
v_gene: TRBV30; d_gene: TRBD1; j_gene: TRBJ2-7; abundance: -; CDR3nt: TGTGCCTGGAGAGGGGGCGCGTTCTATAGCTCCTACGAGCAGTACTTC; CDR3aa: CAWRGGAFYSSYEQYF
v_gene: TRBV6-5; d_gene: -; j_gene: TRBJ2-7; abundance: -; CDR3nt: TGTGCCAGCACCAAACCGGGGGTCTACGAGCAGTACTTC; CDR3aa: CASTKPGVYEQYF
v_gene: TRBV27; d_gene: TRBD1; j_gene: TRBJ1-6; abundance: -; CDR3nt: TGTGCCAGCAGTACCCGGCTGGGACAGGGGGCAATCTTCGATTCACCCCTCCACTTT; CDR3aa: CASSTRLGQGAIFDSPLHF
v_gene: TRBV7-8; d_gene: TRBD2; j_gene: TRBJ2-7; abundance: -; CDR3nt: TGTGCCAGCAGCTTTCTAGCGGTCTCCTACGAGCAGTACTTC; CDR3aa: CASSFLAVSYEQYF
v_gene: TRBV5-1; d_gene: TRBD2; j_gene: TRBJ2-1; abundance: -; CDR3nt: TGCGCCAGCAGCTTGGTGCTAGCGGGAGCCTACAATGAGCAGTTCTTC; CDR3aa: CASSLVLAGAYNEQFF
v_gene: TRBV9; d_gene: TRBD1; j_gene: TRBJ1-6; abundance: -; CDR3nt: TGTGCCAGCAGCGGTGGGACAGGGATAAATTCACCCCTCCACTTT; CDR3aa: CASSGGTGINSPLHF
v_gene: TRBV19; d_gene: TRBD1; j_gene: TRBJ1-4; abundance: -; CDR3nt: TGTGCCAGTAGTAGACAGGGGGCTACTGAAAAACTGTTTTTT; CDR3aa: CASSRQGATEKLFF
v_gene: TRBV4-3; d_gene: TRBD2; j_gene: TRBJ2-7; abundance: -; CDR3nt: TGCGCCAGCAGCCAAGACGGGGGGACCTACGAGCAGTACTTC; CDR3aa: CASSQDGGTYEQYF
v_gene: TRBV2; d_gene: -; j_gene: TRBJ1-6; abundance: -; CDR3nt: TGTGCCAGCACTCGGACAGAGAACTATAATTCACCCCTCCACTTT; CDR3aa: CASTRTENYNSPLHF
v_gene: TRBV4-3; d_gene: TRBD2; j_gene: TRBJ2-3; abundance: -; CDR3nt: TGCGCCAGCAGCCAAGAAGCCCCGGGACTAGCATTTGATACGCAGTATTTT; CDR3aa: CASSQEAPGLAFDTQYF
v_gene: TRBV19; d_gene: TRBD2; j_gene: TRBJ2-1; abundance: -; CDR3nt: TGTGCCAGTAGTATCGGCGGGAGGATTGAGCAGTTCTTC; CDR3aa: CASSIGGRIEQFF
v_gene: TRBV5-1; d_gene: TRBD2; j_gene: TRBJ2-7; abundance: few; CDR3nt: TGCGCCAGCAGCGCACAACTTAGCGGGAGCTCCTACGAGCAGTACTTC; CDR3aa: CASSAQLSGSSYEQYF
v_gene: TRBV9; d_gene: TRBD1; j_gene: TRBJ1-1; abundance: -; CDR3nt: TGTGCCAGCAGCGCAAGCGCACAGGGGGCTGAAGCTTTCTTT; CDR3aa: CASSASAQGAEAFF
v_gene: TRBV3-1/TRBV3-2; d_gene: TRBD2; j_gene: TRBJ2-5; abundance: -; CDR3nt: TGTGCCAGCAGACCAGGGAGCGGGAGGGCCGTGGAGACCCAGTACTTC; CDR3aa: CASRPGSGRAVETQYF
v_gene: TRBV5-1; d_gene: -; j_gene: TRBJ1-5; abundance: -; CDR3nt: TGCGCCAGCAGCTTGGGACAGAAGGATCAGCCCCAGCATTTT; CDR3aa: CASSLGQKDQPQHF
v_gene: TRBV10-3; d_gene: TRBD1; j_gene: TRBJ1-5; abundance: -; CDR3nt: TGTGCCATCAGTGAGGCAGGGGGCGGGAAACAGCCCCAGCATTTT; CDR3aa: CAISEAGGGKQPQHF
v_gene: TRBV7-8; d_gene: -; j_gene: TRBJ1-1; abundance: -; CDR3nt: TGTGCCAGCAGCTTCTTACTTGAAGCTTTCTTT; CDR3aa: CASSFLLEAFF
v_gene: TRBV12-3/TRBV12-4; d_gene: TRBD1; j_gene: TRBJ2-4; abundance: -; CDR3nt: TGTGCCAGCAGTTTATCAGGGGGCAAAGGGAACTTC; CDR3aa: CASSLSGGKGNF
v_gene: TRBV10-3; d_gene: -; j_gene: TRBJ1-1; abundance: -; CDR3nt: TGTGCCATCAGTAAAGGGGGAACTGAAGCTTTCTTT; CDR3aa: CAISKGGTEAFF
v_gene: TRBV10-3; d_gene: TRBD1; j_gene: TRBJ1-2; abundance: -; CDR3nt: TGTGCCATCAGTGAGCCCCAAAGGGACAGGGGTCACACCTTC; CDR3aa: CAISEPQRDRGHTF
v_gene: TRBV28; d_gene: -; j_gene: TRBJ2-5; abundance: many; CDR3nt: TGTGCCAGTACCACGACGCTGGAGGATCAAGAGACCCAGTACTTC; CDR3aa: CASTTTLEDQETQYF
v_gene: TRBV19; d_gene: TRBD1; j_gene: TRBJ2-2; abundance: -; CDR3nt: TGTGCCAGTAGTATCGGGACAGGGAACACCGGGGAGCTGTTTTTT; CDR3aa: CASSIGTGNTGELFF
v_gene: TRBV2; d_gene: -; j_gene: TRBJ2-7; abundance: -; CDR3nt: TGTGCCAGCAGGGTGGGGTCTGCGGGAAATAGACTGGAGCAGTACTTC; CDR3aa: CASRVGSAGNRLEQYF
v_gene: TRBV7-9; d_gene: TRBD2; j_gene: TRBJ2-1; abundance: -; CDR3nt: TGTGCCAGCAGCTTAGGGGCGGGAGCCTACAATGAGCAGTTCTTC; CDR3aa: CASSLGAGAYNEQFF
v_gene: TRBV27; d_gene: TRBD2; j_gene: TRBJ2-3; abundance: -; CDR3nt: TGTGCCAGCAGTCTAAGGAGGCGGGCGGGGGGCACAGATACGCAGTATTTT; CDR3aa: CASSLRRRAGGTDTQYF
v_gene: TRBV5-6; d_gene: TRBD2; j_gene: TRBJ2-7; abundance: -; CDR3nt: TGTGCCAGCAGCTTGGGACTAGCGGTCTACGAGCAGTACTTC; CDR3aa: CASSLGLAVYEQYF
v_gene: TRBV21-1; d_gene: -; j_gene: TRBJ1-2; abundance: -; CDR3nt: TGTGCCAGCAGCACAAGCCTGACAGGGAGTTACTATGGCTACACCTTC; CDR3aa: CASSTSLTGSYYGYTF
v_gene: TRBV24-1; d_gene: TRBD1; j_gene: TRBJ2-7; abundance: once; CDR3nt: TGTGCCACCAGTGATCCCAGGACAGGGCTTAACGGGGAGCAGTACTTC; CDR3aa: CATSDPRTGLNGEQYF
v_gene: TRBV5-1; d_gene: -; j_gene: TRBJ2-5; abundance: -; CDR3nt: TGCGCCAGCAGCTTGGAATCAGGTAGTTTGGAGACCCAGTACTTC; CDR3aa: CASSLESGSLETQYF
v_gene: TRBV7-8; d_gene: -; j_gene: TRBJ1-3; abundance: -; CDR3nt: TGTGCCAGCAGCTTAGGTCTCTCCGGAAACACCATATATTTT; CDR3aa: CASSLGLSGNTIYF